This section outlines one TCR beta chain sequence together with its context. J was trimmed by 4 bases and V by 3 bases; bases with no gene match: 11. The CDR3 length is 17 residues. Germline V CDR1 and CDR2: LNHDA, SQIVND (reference sequence). This sample stems from a study of blood T cell repertoires in COVID-19. The protocol was immunoSEQ multiplex PCR, while the TCRdb copy is restricted to in-frame clones and leaves out a portion. The repertoire holds 150,000 to 180,000 clones, with 83% as singletons. The chain joins TRBV19 to TRBJ2-7; 11 positions agree with TRBD2. This sequence originates from an older woman with COVID-19, enrolled during active disease. Sequencing input: peripheral blood. The CDR3 spells CASSINLGLAGGYEQYF. CDR3 nucleotides: TGTGCCAGTAGTATTAATTTGGGGCTAGCGGGAGGATACGAGCAGTACTTC.